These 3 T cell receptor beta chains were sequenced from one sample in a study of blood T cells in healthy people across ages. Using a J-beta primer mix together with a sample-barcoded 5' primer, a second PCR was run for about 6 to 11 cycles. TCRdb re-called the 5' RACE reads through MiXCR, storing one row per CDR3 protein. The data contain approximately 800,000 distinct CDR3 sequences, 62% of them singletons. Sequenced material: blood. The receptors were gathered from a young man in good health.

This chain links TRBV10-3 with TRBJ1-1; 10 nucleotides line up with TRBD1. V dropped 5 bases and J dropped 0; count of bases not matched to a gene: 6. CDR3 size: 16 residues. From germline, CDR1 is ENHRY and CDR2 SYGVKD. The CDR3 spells CAISIGQGGLNTEAFF. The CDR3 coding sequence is TGTGCCATCAGTATCGGACAGGGGGGGCTGAACACTGAAGCTTTCTTT.

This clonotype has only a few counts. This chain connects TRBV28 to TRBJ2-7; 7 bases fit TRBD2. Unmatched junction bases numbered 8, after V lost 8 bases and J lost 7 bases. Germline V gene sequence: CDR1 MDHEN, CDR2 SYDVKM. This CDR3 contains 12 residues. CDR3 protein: CASSIQGGEQYF. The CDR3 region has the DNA TGTGCCAGCTCGATCCAGGGAGGGGAGCAGTACTTC.

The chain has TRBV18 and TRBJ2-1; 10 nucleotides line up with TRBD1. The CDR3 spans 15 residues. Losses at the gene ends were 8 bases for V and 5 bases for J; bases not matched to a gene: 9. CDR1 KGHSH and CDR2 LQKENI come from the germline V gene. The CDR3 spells CASRGTGDINNEQFF. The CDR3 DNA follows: TGTGCCAGCCGGGGGACAGGGGACATCAACAATGAGCAGTTCTTC.